Only a few counts were recorded for the clone carrying this T cell receptor beta chain. Researchers attached unique molecular identifiers to individual cDNA molecules. TCRdb independently ran MiXCR on the 5' RACE reads; one entry per CDR3 protein. The top ten hold approximately 4.7% of the sample, which has more than 55,000 distinct CDR3 sequences, approximately 13% seen once. This specimen belongs to a study of early T cells in non-severe SARS-CoV-2 infection. Whole-study context: RNA in bulk from unsorted whole blood was sequenced, and chains were unpaired.

V was clipped by 2 bases and J by 7 bases, with 12 bases between them. CDR1 and CDR2 (germline): MNHEY, SVGEGT. The CDR3 is 13 amino acids. Specimen: whole blood. The chain recombines TRBV6-2 or TRBV6-3 with TRBJ2-7; no firm D call. This TCR was sampled from an adult who was a healthcare worker with PCR-confirmed SARS-CoV-2 infection or an uninfected control (not recorded which). CDR3 residues: CASSYGDFGEQYF. For the CDR3, the DNA is TGTGCCAGCAGTTACGGGGATTTTGGAGAGCAGTACTTC.